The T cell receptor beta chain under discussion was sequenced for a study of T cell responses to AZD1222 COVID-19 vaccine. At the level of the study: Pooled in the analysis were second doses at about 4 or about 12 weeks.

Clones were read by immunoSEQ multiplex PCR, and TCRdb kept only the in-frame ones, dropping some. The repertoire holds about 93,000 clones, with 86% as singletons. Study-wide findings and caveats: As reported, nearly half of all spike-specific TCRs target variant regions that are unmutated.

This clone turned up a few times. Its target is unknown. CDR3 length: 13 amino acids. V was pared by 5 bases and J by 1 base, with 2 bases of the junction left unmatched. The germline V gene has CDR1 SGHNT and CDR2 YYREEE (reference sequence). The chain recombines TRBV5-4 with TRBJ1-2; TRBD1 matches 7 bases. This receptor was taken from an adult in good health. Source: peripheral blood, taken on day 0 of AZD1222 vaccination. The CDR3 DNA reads TGTGCCAGCAGAGGGACAGATAACTATGGCTACACCTTC. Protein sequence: CASRGTDNYGYTF.